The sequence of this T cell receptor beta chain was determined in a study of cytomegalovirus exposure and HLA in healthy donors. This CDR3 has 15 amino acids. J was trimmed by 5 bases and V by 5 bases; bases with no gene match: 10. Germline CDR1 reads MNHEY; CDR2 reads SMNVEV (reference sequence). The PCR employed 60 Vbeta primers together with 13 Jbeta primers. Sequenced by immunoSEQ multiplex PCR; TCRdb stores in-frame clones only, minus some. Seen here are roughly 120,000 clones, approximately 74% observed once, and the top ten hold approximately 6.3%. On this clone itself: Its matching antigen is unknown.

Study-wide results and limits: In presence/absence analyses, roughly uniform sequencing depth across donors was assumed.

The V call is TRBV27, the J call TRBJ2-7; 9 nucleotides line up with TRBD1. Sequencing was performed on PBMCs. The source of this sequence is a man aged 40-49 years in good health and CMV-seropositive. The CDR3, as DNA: TGTGCCAGCAGTCCCCCGGGACAGGGAATACACGAGCAGTACTTC. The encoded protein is CASSPPGQGIHEQYF.